What follows is one T cell receptor (beta chain) and its context. Its specificity is not known. The entry originates in a study of T cell responses to AZD1222 COVID-19 vaccine. Study results and limitations: Donors, mostly white British, included more females; clonal diversity was possibly underestimated.

Generated by immunoSEQ multiplex PCR, the TCRdb table keeps only in-frame clones and is missing some. The table has 100,000 or so clones, 85% to 90% seen once. Sample: peripheral blood, taken on day 0 of AZD1222 vaccination. The TCR comes from an adult in good health.

The CDR3 is CAWSPTDRPNYGYTF. The CDR3, as DNA: TGTGCCTGGAGTCCCACAGACAGGCCTAACTATGGCTACACCTTC. This chain joins TRBV30 and TRBJ1-2; maybe TRBD1 (6 bases). Germline V gene data show CDR1 as GTSNPN and CDR2 as SVGIG (reference sequence). The CDR3 is made up of 15 amino acids. V was trimmed by 2 bases and J by 0 bases, leaving 13 bases between them.